Listed below are T cell receptor beta chains from one sample, sequenced in a study of cytomegalovirus exposure and HLA in healthy donors. Generated by immunoSEQ multiplex PCR, the TCRdb table keeps only in-frame clones and is missing some. The sample has over 100,000 clones, roughly 69% seen once; the top ten hold about 5.5%. The sequencing input was PBMCs. The receptors come from a woman aged 70-85 years in good health and CMV-seropositive. CDR3s include the opening cysteine and the closing phenylalanine or tryptophan. Fields, in order: D gene, clone size, J gene, V gene, CDR3 DNA, CDR3 protein. D genes are given only for firm matches. Clone size, where shown, is once, few, many, or a class for clones that have expanded.

TRBD1	-	TRBJ1-2	TRBV6-1	TGTGCCAGCAGTTCCGGGACAGGGGGCAACTATGGCTACACCTTC	CASSSGTGGNYGYTF
-	-	TRBJ2-5	TRBV9	TGTGCCAGCAGCGTAGGATCAACCGGGGGTATTGAGACCCAGTACTTC	CASSVGSTGGIETQYF
TRBD1	-	TRBJ2-7	TRBV30	TGTGCCTGGAGTGTGGGACAGGGTTACGAGCAGTACTTC	CAWSVGQGYEQYF
-	-	TRBJ2-6	TRBV9	TGTGCCAGCAGCGGAAGACAGGTACTCTCTGGGGCCAACGTCCTGACTTTC	CASSGRQVLSGANVLTF
-	-	TRBJ2-7	TRBV6-6	TGTGCCAGCAGTTACTCTCAGGGCACCTACGAGCAGTACTTC	CASSYSQGTYEQYF
-	medium-sized	TRBJ2-3	TRBV6-4	TGTGCCAGCAGCCCGGGGAACTCAGATACGCAGTATTTT	CASSPGNSDTQYF
TRBD1	-	TRBJ1-4	TRBV6-6	TGTGCCAGCAGGCAAACAGGGGGAGATAATGAAAAACTGTTTTTT	CASRQTGGDNEKLFF
-	-	TRBJ2-5	TRBV30	TGTGCCTGGAGTGCGGTAGCGGAGACCCAGTACTTC	CAWSAVAETQYF
TRBD1	-	TRBJ1-5	TRBV7-2	TGTGCCAGCAGCTTGGGGACAGGTCGCCAGCCCCAGCATTTT	CASSLGTGRQPQHF
TRBD2	-	TRBJ2-5	TRBV7-9	TGTGCCAGCAACTTAGGAGGGACTACGCCTGTGGAGACCCAGTACTTC	CASNLGGTTPVETQYF
TRBD1	-	TRBJ2-5	TRBV20-1	TGCAGCGTTGACAGGGGTGAGACCCAGTACTTC	CSVDRGETQYF
TRBD2	-	TRBJ2-3	TRBV9	TGTGCCAGCAGCCTAAGGAGCGGGGGGGCAGATACGCAGTATTTT	CASSLRSGGADTQYF
TRBD1	-	TRBJ1-4	TRBV7-9	TGTGCCAGCAGCTTCGGACAGGGGGACGGGAGTAGTGAAAAACTGTTTTTT	CASSFGQGDGSSEKLFF
TRBD2	-	TRBJ2-5	TRBV5-1	TGCGCCAGCAGCTCAGGTGGTACTAGCGGGGCCCAAGAGACCCAGTACTTC	CASSSGGTSGAQETQYF
-	-	TRBJ2-6	TRBV19	TGTGCCAGCAATTCAGAGGGTTACTCTGGGGCCAACGTCCTGACTTTC	CASNSEGYSGANVLTF
-	-	TRBJ2-2	TRBV4-3	TGCGCCAGCAGCCAAGAAGCATTTAGGGGTCCCGGGGAGCTGTTTTTT	CASSQEAFRGPGELFF
TRBD2	-	TRBJ2-5	TRBV19	TGTGCCAGTAGGGGACTAGCGCGGGAGACCCAGTACTTC	CASRGLARETQYF
-	-	TRBJ2-6	TRBV7-6	TGTGCCAGCAGCTACTCCTCAGGGGCCAACGTCCTGACTTTC	CASSYSSGANVLTF
-	-	TRBJ2-7	TRBV19	TGTGCCTCCCAGGGGAACTCTCCTGGCCTCCCCTACGAGCAGTACTTC	CASQGNSPGLPYEQYF
TRBD1	few	TRBJ2-7	TRBV6-1	TGTGCCAGCAGTGACCCAGGACAGGGTCCACGCTACGAGCAGTACTTC	CASSDPGQGPRYEQYF
TRBD2	once	TRBJ2-1	TRBV9	TGTGCCAGCAGCGTATTCGCGGGGGAGCACAATGAGCAGTTCTTC	CASSVFAGEHNEQFF
TRBD2	-	TRBJ2-2	TRBV10-2	TGCGCCAGCCGGGGGGGCAGAATTTCCGGGGAGCTGTTTTTT	CASRGGRISGELFF